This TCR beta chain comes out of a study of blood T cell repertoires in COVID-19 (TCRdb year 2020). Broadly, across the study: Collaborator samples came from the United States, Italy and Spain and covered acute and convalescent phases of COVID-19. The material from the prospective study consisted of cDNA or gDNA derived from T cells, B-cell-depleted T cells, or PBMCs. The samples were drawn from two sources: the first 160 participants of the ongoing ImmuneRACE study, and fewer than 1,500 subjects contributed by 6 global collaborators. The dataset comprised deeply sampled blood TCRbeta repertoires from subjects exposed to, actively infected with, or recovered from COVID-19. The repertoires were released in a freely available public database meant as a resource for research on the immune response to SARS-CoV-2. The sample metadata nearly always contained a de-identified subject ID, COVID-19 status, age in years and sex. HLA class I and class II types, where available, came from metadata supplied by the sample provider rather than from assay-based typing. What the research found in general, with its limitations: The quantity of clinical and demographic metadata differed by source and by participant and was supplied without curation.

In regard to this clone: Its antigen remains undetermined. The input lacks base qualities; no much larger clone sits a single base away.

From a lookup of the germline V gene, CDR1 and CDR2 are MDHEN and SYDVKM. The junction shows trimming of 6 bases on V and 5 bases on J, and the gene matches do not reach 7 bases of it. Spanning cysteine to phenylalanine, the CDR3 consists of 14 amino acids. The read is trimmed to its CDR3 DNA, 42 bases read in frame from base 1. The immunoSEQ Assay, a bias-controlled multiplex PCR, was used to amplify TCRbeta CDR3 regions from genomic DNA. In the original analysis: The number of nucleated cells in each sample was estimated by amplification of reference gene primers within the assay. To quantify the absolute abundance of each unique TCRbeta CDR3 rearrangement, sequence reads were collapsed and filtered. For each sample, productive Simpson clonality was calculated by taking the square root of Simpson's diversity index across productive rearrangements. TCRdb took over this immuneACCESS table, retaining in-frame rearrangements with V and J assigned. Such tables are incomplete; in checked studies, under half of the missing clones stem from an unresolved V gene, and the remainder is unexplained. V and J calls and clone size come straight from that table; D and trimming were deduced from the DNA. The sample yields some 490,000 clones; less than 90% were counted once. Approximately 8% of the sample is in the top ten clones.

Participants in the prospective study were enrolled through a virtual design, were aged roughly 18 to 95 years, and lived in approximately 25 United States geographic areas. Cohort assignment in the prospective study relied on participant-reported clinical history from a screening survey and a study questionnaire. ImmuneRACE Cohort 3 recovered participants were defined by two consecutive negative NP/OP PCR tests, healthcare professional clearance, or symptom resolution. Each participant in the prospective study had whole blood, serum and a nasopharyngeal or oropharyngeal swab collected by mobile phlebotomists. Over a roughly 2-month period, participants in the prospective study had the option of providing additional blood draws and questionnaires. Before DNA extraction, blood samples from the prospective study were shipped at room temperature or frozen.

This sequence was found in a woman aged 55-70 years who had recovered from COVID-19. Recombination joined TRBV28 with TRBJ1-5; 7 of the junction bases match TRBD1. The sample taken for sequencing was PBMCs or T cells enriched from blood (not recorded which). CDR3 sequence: CASRRGPGDQPQHF. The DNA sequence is TGTGCCAGCAGGAGGGGGCCAGGCGATCAGCCCCAGCATTTT.